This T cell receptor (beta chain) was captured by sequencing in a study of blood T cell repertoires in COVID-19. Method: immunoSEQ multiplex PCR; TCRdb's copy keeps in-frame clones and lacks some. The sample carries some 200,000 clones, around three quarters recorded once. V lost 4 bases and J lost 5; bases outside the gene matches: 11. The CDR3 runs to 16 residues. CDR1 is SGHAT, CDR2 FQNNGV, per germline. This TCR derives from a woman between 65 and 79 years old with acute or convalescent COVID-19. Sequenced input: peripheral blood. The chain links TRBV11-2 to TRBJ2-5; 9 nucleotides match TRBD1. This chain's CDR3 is CASSSRDRALGETQYF. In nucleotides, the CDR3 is TGTGCCAGCAGCTCGCGGGACAGGGCCCTCGGGGAGACCCAGTACTTC.